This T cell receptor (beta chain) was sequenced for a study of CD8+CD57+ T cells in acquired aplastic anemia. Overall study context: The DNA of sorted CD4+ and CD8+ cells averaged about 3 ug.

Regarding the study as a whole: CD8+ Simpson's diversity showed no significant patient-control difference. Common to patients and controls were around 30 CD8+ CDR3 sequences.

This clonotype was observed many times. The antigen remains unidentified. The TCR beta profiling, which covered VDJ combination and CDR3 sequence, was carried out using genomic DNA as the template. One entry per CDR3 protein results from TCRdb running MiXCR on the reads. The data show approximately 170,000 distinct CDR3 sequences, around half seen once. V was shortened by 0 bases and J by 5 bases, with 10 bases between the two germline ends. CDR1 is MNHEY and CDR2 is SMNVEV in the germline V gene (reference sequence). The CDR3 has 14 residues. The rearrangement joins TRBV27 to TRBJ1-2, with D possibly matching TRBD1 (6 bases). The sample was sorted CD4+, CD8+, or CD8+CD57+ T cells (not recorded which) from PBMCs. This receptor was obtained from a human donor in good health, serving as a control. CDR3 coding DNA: TGTGCCAGCAGTTTATCTCCAGGGGTGTATGGCTACACCTTC. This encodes CASSLSPGVYGYTF.